The rows below give T cell receptor beta chains drawn from one sample of a study of T cell responses to AZD1222 COVID-19 vaccine. The assay was immunoSEQ multiplex PCR, and TCRdb's table has in-frame clones only and misses some. The sample lists under 85,000 clones, around nine tenths occurring once. The sample here was peripheral blood, taken 28 days after the second AZD1222 dose. These receptor sequences come from an adult who received the AZD1222 COVID-19 vaccine. Both conserved end residues are part of each CDR3. A D gene is named only where the DNA matches it firmly. Part of the rows lack a size; the others show once, few, many or a class for expanded clones.

J gene: TRBJ1-5; clone size: NA; D gene: NA; V gene: TRBV19; CDR3 DNA: TGTGCCAGTAGTACCCTCCAGTCCGATCAGCCCCAGCATTTT; CDR3 protein: CASSTLQSDQPQHF
J gene: TRBJ1-5; clone size: NA; D gene: NA; V gene: TRBV5-1; CDR3 DNA: TGCGCCAGCAGCCCCCGCCCGGGTCCGCCTCAGCCCCAGCATTTT; CDR3 protein: CASSPRPGPPQPQHF
J gene: TRBJ1-3; clone size: NA; D gene: TRBD1; V gene: TRBV11-2; CDR3 DNA: TGTGCCAGCAGCTCACTCGCCGGACAGGGCGCTTCCTCTGGAAACACCATATATTTT; CDR3 protein: CASSSLAGQGASSGNTIYF
J gene: TRBJ2-5; clone size: NA; D gene: NA; V gene: TRBV2; CDR3 DNA: TGTGCCAGCAATCTCCCAGGGGCGCCCAGGGAGACCCAGTACTTC; CDR3 protein: CASNLPGAPRETQYF
J gene: TRBJ1-6; clone size: NA; D gene: NA; V gene: TRBV5-1; CDR3 DNA: TGCGCCAGCAGCTCGACCTTGTCGGGGGGACAAAATTCACCCCTCCACTTT; CDR3 protein: CASSSTLSGGQNSPLHF
J gene: TRBJ1-1; clone size: NA; D gene: NA; V gene: TRBV5-1; CDR3 DNA: TGCGCCAGCAGCTTGGGGGCCCAGAACACTGAAGCTTTCTTT; CDR3 protein: CASSLGAQNTEAFF
J gene: TRBJ2-1; clone size: NA; D gene: NA; V gene: TRBV19; CDR3 DNA: TGTGCCAGTAGTCCCACGACTGGAAACAATGAGCAGTTCTTC; CDR3 protein: CASSPTTGNNEQFF
J gene: TRBJ1-5; clone size: NA; D gene: NA; V gene: TRBV5-1; CDR3 DNA: TGCGCCAGCAGCTTAGTTGCCCAGGGTGGGGGTCAGCCCCAGCATTTT; CDR3 protein: CASSLVAQGGGQPQHF
J gene: TRBJ2-3; clone size: NA; D gene: TRBD2; V gene: TRBV9; CDR3 DNA: TGTGCCAGCAGCGTTGAGCGGGGGGGCCATGCAGATACGCAGTATTTT; CDR3 protein: CASSVERGGHADTQYF
J gene: TRBJ2-2; clone size: NA; D gene: TRBD1; V gene: TRBV27; CDR3 DNA: TGTGCCAGCAGTCTATGGACAGGGACCGGGGAGCTGTTTTTT; CDR3 protein: CASSLWTGTGELFF
J gene: TRBJ1-3; clone size: NA; D gene: NA; V gene: TRBV7-9; CDR3 DNA: TGTGCCAGCAGCTTAGGGGGCAGAGACACCATATATTTT; CDR3 protein: CASSLGGRDTIYF
J gene: TRBJ2-2; clone size: NA; D gene: TRBD2; V gene: TRBV7-2; CDR3 DNA: TGTGCCAGCAGCTTAAGTCTAGCGGGAGCTTCGAACACCGGGGAGCTGTTTTTT; CDR3 protein: CASSLSLAGASNTGELFF
J gene: TRBJ2-7; clone size: few; D gene: TRBD1; V gene: TRBV11-3; CDR3 DNA: TGTGCCAGCAGCGGGGACAGGGTCGAGCAGTACTTC; CDR3 protein: CASSGDRVEQYF
J gene: TRBJ2-1; clone size: once; D gene: TRBD1; V gene: TRBV9; CDR3 DNA: TGTGCCAGCAGCGTAGTAGACAGGGGCAATGAGCAGTTCTTC; CDR3 protein: CASSVVDRGNEQFF
J gene: TRBJ1-2; clone size: NA; D gene: NA; V gene: TRBV3-1/TRBV3-2; CDR3 DNA: TGTGCCAGCAGCCACGCAGAACTTACTAACTATGGCTACACCTTC; CDR3 protein: CASSHAELTNYGYTF
J gene: TRBJ1-2; clone size: NA; D gene: NA; V gene: TRBV30; CDR3 DNA: TGTGCCTGGGAGAGCGGGGGCTATGGCTACACCTTC; CDR3 protein: CAWESGGYGYTF
J gene: TRBJ1-1; clone size: NA; D gene: TRBD1; V gene: TRBV6-5; CDR3 DNA: TGTGCCAGCACCCTTGACAGGGGATGGGACACTGAAGCTTTCTTT; CDR3 protein: CASTLDRGWDTEAFF
J gene: TRBJ2-7; clone size: NA; D gene: TRBD1; V gene: TRBV7-9; CDR3 DNA: TGTGCCAGCAGCTTACTTGACAGGGGAGGCGCCGAGCAGTACTTC; CDR3 protein: CASSLLDRGGAEQYF
J gene: TRBJ2-5; clone size: few; D gene: TRBD1; V gene: TRBV11-3; CDR3 DNA: TGTGCCAGCAGCTCCGCTCCGGGACAGGGGGTCCAAGAGACCCAGTACTTC; CDR3 protein: CASSSAPGQGVQETQYF
J gene: TRBJ2-1; clone size: NA; D gene: NA; V gene: TRBV20-1; CDR3 DNA: TGCAGTGCTAGTCCGACCTACAATGAGCAGTTCTTC; CDR3 protein: CSASPTYNEQFF
J gene: TRBJ1-5; clone size: NA; D gene: NA; V gene: TRBV27; CDR3 DNA: TGTGCCAGCAGTTTAAGTAGTTTACAGCAGCCCCAGCATTTT; CDR3 protein: CASSLSSLQQPQHF
J gene: TRBJ1-5; clone size: NA; D gene: NA; V gene: TRBV6-6; CDR3 DNA: TGTGCCAGCAGTTACCAGGAGGCGGGCAATCAGCCCCAGCATTTT; CDR3 protein: CASSYQEAGNQPQHF
J gene: TRBJ2-7; clone size: NA; D gene: NA; V gene: TRBV5-1; CDR3 DNA: TGCGCCAGCAGCTCGGATCAGAACTCCTACGAGCAGTACTTC; CDR3 protein: CASSSDQNSYEQYF
J gene: TRBJ1-1; clone size: NA; D gene: NA; V gene: TRBV4-1; CDR3 DNA: TGCGCCAGCAGCCAAGTTGGAGGGTTAAGCACTGAAGCTTTCTTT; CDR3 protein: CASSQVGGLSTEAFF
J gene: TRBJ2-1; clone size: NA; D gene: NA; V gene: TRBV4-3; CDR3 DNA: TGCGCCAGCAGCCAAGGGTCCAGTCTCTACTACAATGAGCAGTTCTTC; CDR3 protein: CASSQGSSLYYNEQFF
J gene: TRBJ1-5; clone size: NA; D gene: NA; V gene: TRBV6-5; CDR3 DNA: TGTGCCAGCGAGGAGTATTCAGGTCAGCCCCAGCATTTT; CDR3 protein: CASEEYSGQPQHF
J gene: TRBJ1-3; clone size: NA; D gene: NA; V gene: TRBV3-1/TRBV3-2; CDR3 DNA: TGTGCCAGCAGCCTCCCGGGGGGTGGAAACACCATATATTTT; CDR3 protein: CASSLPGGGNTIYF
J gene: TRBJ1-3; clone size: NA; D gene: NA; V gene: TRBV28; CDR3 DNA: TGTGCCAGCAGTTCAATCGTGGGAGGGGACTCTGGAAACACCATATATTTT; CDR3 protein: CASSSIVGGDSGNTIYF
J gene: TRBJ1-1; clone size: NA; D gene: NA; V gene: TRBV7-3; CDR3 DNA: TGTGCCAGCAGCTTAGGAGGGGGAAACACTGAAGCTTTCTTT; CDR3 protein: CASSLGGGNTEAFF
J gene: TRBJ2-7; clone size: NA; D gene: TRBD1; V gene: TRBV3-1/TRBV3-2; CDR3 DNA: TGTGCCAGCAGCCAGGGACAGGGAGGCTACGAGCAGTACTTC; CDR3 protein: CASSQGQGGYEQYF
J gene: TRBJ1-2; clone size: NA; D gene: TRBD1; V gene: TRBV5-1; CDR3 DNA: TGCGCCAGCAGATCCGGGACAGGGGATGGCTACACCTTC; CDR3 protein: CASRSGTGDGYTF
J gene: TRBJ1-5; clone size: NA; D gene: NA; V gene: TRBV3-1/TRBV3-2; CDR3 DNA: TGTGCCAGCAGCCAAGGGGTAGGAGGGAGCAATCAGCCCCAGCATTTT; CDR3 protein: CASSQGVGGSNQPQHF
J gene: TRBJ2-7; clone size: NA; D gene: TRBD1; V gene: TRBV9; CDR3 DNA: TGTGCCAGCAGCGTAGAGGGGACAGGGAAGTACGAGCAGTACTTC; CDR3 protein: CASSVEGTGKYEQYF
J gene: TRBJ1-5; clone size: NA; D gene: NA; V gene: TRBV10-3; CDR3 DNA: TGTGCCATCAGGGACGGACAGTCAGGTCCCCAGCATTTT; CDR3 protein: CAIRDGQSGPQHF
J gene: TRBJ2-3; clone size: once; D gene: NA; V gene: TRBV28; CDR3 DNA: TGTGCCAGCAATCGGGACCCTAGCACAGATACGCAGTATTTT; CDR3 protein: CASNRDPSTDTQYF
J gene: TRBJ1-1; clone size: NA; D gene: NA; V gene: TRBV7-8; CDR3 DNA: TGTGCCAGCAGCTTCAGGGTAATGAACACTGAAGCTTTCTTT; CDR3 protein: CASSFRVMNTEAFF
J gene: TRBJ2-3; clone size: NA; D gene: NA; V gene: TRBV12-3/TRBV12-4; CDR3 DNA: TGTGCCACCGGTGGAGGGCAGGGGGATACGCAGTATTTT; CDR3 protein: CATGGGQGDTQYF
J gene: TRBJ1-5; clone size: NA; D gene: NA; V gene: TRBV6-2/TRBV6-3; CDR3 DNA: TGTGCCAGCAGTTACTCGGGGGGGGCGGGGAGCAATCAGCCCCAGCATTTT; CDR3 protein: CASSYSGGAGSNQPQHF
J gene: TRBJ1-5; clone size: once; D gene: NA; V gene: TRBV7-2; CDR3 DNA: TGTGCCAGCAGCTTAGGAGGGTATCAGCCCCAGCATTTT; CDR3 protein: CASSLGGYQPQHF
J gene: TRBJ1-6; clone size: once; D gene: TRBD1; V gene: TRBV9; CDR3 DNA: TGTGCCAGCAGCGTAGATGGGACAGCAAATTCACCCCTCCACTTT; CDR3 protein: CASSVDGTANSPLHF
J gene: TRBJ1-5; clone size: few; D gene: NA; V gene: TRBV2; CDR3 DNA: TGTGCCAGCAGGACAGTTTATAGCAATCAGCCCCAGCATTTT; CDR3 protein: CASRTVYSNQPQHF
J gene: TRBJ1-3; clone size: NA; D gene: NA; V gene: TRBV9; CDR3 DNA: TGTGCCAGCAGCCCGGCGTCACACTACTCTGGAAACACCATATATTTT; CDR3 protein: CASSPASHYSGNTIYF
J gene: TRBJ2-2; clone size: NA; D gene: TRBD2; V gene: TRBV4-3; CDR3 DNA: TGCGCCAGCAGCCAAATAGCGGGAAACACCGGGGAGCTGTTTTTT; CDR3 protein: CASSQIAGNTGELFF
J gene: TRBJ2-2; clone size: NA; D gene: NA; V gene: TRBV6-5; CDR3 DNA: TGTGCCAGCAGGCGCGTTGACAGTCCAACCGGGGAGCTGTTTTTT; CDR3 protein: CASRRVDSPTGELFF
J gene: TRBJ2-7; clone size: NA; D gene: NA; V gene: TRBV10-3; CDR3 DNA: TGTGCCATCAGTGAGTTCAGTGGGCAGGCCTACGAGCAGTACTTC; CDR3 protein: CAISEFSGQAYEQYF
J gene: TRBJ2-6; clone size: once; D gene: TRBD1; V gene: TRBV5-1; CDR3 DNA: TGCGCCAGCAGCAGGACAGGGGGCGCGGGGGCCAACGTCCTGACTTTC; CDR3 protein: CASSRTGGAGANVLTF